A single sample gave rise to the 31 T cell receptor beta chains below, sequenced in a study of shared clonotypes between healthy human individuals. Using immunoSEQ multiplex PCR, the repertoire was profiled, and TCRdb retains in-frame clones only, with some absent. This sample yields hundreds of thousands of clones, of which about 95% are seen a single time; approximately 0.11% belongs to the top ten. Positive CCR7 selection of CD45RO-negative cells yielded the naive CD8 cells, and terminally differentiated effector memory CD45RA+ cells were excluded. Sequenced sample: naive CD8+ T cells sorted from blood. The receptors shown here come from a woman in her twenties or thirties in good health.

This chain links TRBV6-5 with TRBJ2-5; D unclear. V was cut by 2 bases and J by 5 bases, with 3 bases left in between. Looked up from germline, CDR1 is MNHEY and CDR2 is SVGAGI. This CDR3 comprises 11 residues. The CDR3 region is CASSYIETQYF. CDR3 nucleotides: TGTGCCAGCAGTTACATCGAGACCCAGTACTTC.

As regards this clone: Other DNA sequences in the same sample also yield this CDR3. The chain joins TRBV11-2 to TRBJ2-7; D not resolved. Germline CDR1 is SGHAT and CDR2 is FQNNGV. The CDR3 length is 11 residues. V was shortened by 1 base and J by 5 bases, with 3 bases between the two germline ends. The CDR3 protein is CASSLGNEQYF. The CDR3 DNA reads TGTGCCAGCAGCTTAGGTAACGAGCAGTACTTC. Variable domain in full (rest from reference TRBV11-2 and TRBJ2-7): EAGVAQSPRYKIIEKRQSVAFWCNPISGHATLYWYQQILGQGPKLLIQFQNNGVVDDSQLPKDRFSAERLKGVDSTLKIQPAKLEDSAVYLCASSLGNEQYFGPGTRLTVT.

V and J are TRBV29-1 and TRBJ2-7, with D perhaps being TRBD1 or TRBD2 (7 bases each). CDR1 is SQVTM and CDR2 is ANQGSEA in the germline V gene. The CDR3 is 14 amino acids. Trimming shortened V by 4 bases and J by 7 bases, and 20 bases separated the two germline ends. In nucleotides, the CDR3 is TGCAGCGTTGGGGGGGGAGGGACAGTCTTGGAGCAGTACTTC. Its translation is CSVGGGGTVLEQYF.

V usage is TRBV6-1 and J usage is TRBJ2-7, with D uncertain. Trimming cost V 2 bases and J 11 bases, with 13 bases left between them. There are 12 residues in the CDR3. The germline CDR1 and CDR2 sequences are MNHNS and SASEGT. The CDR3 DNA reads as TGTGCCAGCAGTGAATCGTACGACAAGGAGTACTTC. It specifies CASSESYDKEYF.

About this clone itself: The same CDR3 arises from other DNA sequences in this sample as well. Here the CDR3 reads CASSLSGYYEQYF. In nucleotides, the CDR3 is TGTGCCAGCAGTTTATCTGGCTACTACGAGCAGTACTTC. This chain links TRBV27 with TRBJ2-7; D is undetermined. Trimming cost V 0 bases and J 3 bases, with 6 bases left between them. There are 13 residues in the CDR3. Germline V gene lookup returns CDR1 MNHEY and CDR2 SMNVEV (reference sequence).

The chain combines TRBV2 with TRBJ1-3, with D uncertain. The germline CDR1 and CDR2 sequences are SNHLY and FYNNEI. V was trimmed by 6 bases and J by 2 bases, leaving 14 bases between them. This CDR3 is 15 amino acids long. CDR3 coding DNA: TGTGCCAGCAGCGACCTGAGCTCTGCTGGAAACACCATATATTTT. Its protein product is CASSDLSSAGNTIYF.

As for this clone: In the same sample, other DNA sequences code for this CDR3. The chain joins TRBV2 to TRBJ2-7; 8 bases are a match to TRBD1. CDR1 is SNHLY and CDR2 is FYNNEI in the germline V gene. V was clipped by 4 bases and J by 4 bases; unmatched bases: 3. The CDR3 spans 13 residues. CDR3 region: CASSGTGTYEQYF. CDR3 nucleotides: TGTGCCAGCAGTGGGACAGGGACATACGAGCAGTACTTC. Full variable domain (missing parts from reference TRBV2 and TRBJ2-7): EPEVTQTPSHQVTQMGQEVILRCVPISNHLYFYWYRQILGQKVEFLVSFYNNEISEKSEIFDDQFSVERPDGSNFTLKIRSTKLEDSAMYFCASSGTGTYEQYFGPGTRLTVT.

This sequence joins TRBV9 and TRBJ2-3, with D uncertain. The V end was cut by 4 bases, the J end by 0 bases, with 18 bases between. This CDR3 has 17 amino acids. Germline V gene data show CDR1 as SGDLS and CDR2 as YYNGEE. The CDR3 nucleotides are TGTGCCAGCAGCCCTCGGTCGGTAACAACTAGCACAGATACGCAGTATTTT. Encoded protein: CASSPRSVTTSTDTQYF.

The chain employs TRBV6-5 and TRBJ2-1; D is undetermined. CDR1 and CDR2 from the germline V gene are MNHEY and SVGAGI. This CDR3 has 13 residues. Trimming removed 6 bases from V and 9 bases from J, with 15 bases in between. The CDR3 here is CASSLDGTREQFF. The CDR3 DNA is TGTGCCAGCAGCTTGGACGGTACTCGTGAGCAGTTCTTC.

This chain links TRBV6-4 with TRBJ1-2; 7 positions match TRBD1. Germline CDR1 reads MRHNA; CDR2 reads SNTAGT. This CDR3 region has 15 residues. V trimming: 0 bases; J trimming: 5 bases; junction bases outside the gene matches: 6. This CDR3 is CASSDSPGGRYGYTF. For the CDR3, the DNA is TGTGCCAGCAGTGACTCGCCAGGGGGAAGGTATGGCTACACCTTC.

The gene calls are TRBV9 and TRBJ2-7, with TRBD2 as a possible D gene (6 bases). Trimming pared 0 bases from V and 0 bases from J, leaving 7 bases between. Germline CDR1 and CDR2: SGDLS and YYNGEE. This CDR3 contains 14 residues. CDR3 protein: CASSVGEDSYEQYF. CDR3 bases: TGTGCCAGCAGCGTAGGGGAGGACTCCTACGAGCAGTACTTC.

J is TRBJ2-2 and V is TRBV19, with D possibly TRBD2 on 6 matching bases. The CDR3 spans 17 residues. Germline CDR1 reads LNHDA; CDR2 reads SQIVND (reference sequence). V was trimmed by 6 bases and J by 3 bases, leaving 20 bases between them. DNA of the CDR3: TGTGCCAGTAGGATATGGGGGGATTCTCCAGACACCGGGGAGCTGTTTTTT. It is translated as CASRIWGDSPDTGELFF.

The rearrangement joins TRBV10-3 to TRBJ2-7, with D perhaps TRBD1 (6 bases). Germline V lookup: CDR1 ENHRY, CDR2 SYGVKD. CDR3 length: 13 amino acids. V was clipped by 3 bases and J by 1 base, with 7 bases between them. The DNA of the CDR3 is TGTGCCATCAGTGAACAGGGTTCCTACGAGCAGTACTTC. This encodes CAISEQGSYEQYF.

V and J are TRBV19 and TRBJ2-5, with D unclear. Gene TRBJ2-7 matches the end of the DNA better, so the J call may be wrong. The CDR3 runs to 15 residues. The germline V gene has CDR1 LNHDA and CDR2 SQIVND (reference sequence). The CDR3 reads CASSIVALSTYEQYF. The CDR3 DNA is TGTGCCAGTAGTATAGTTGCACTATCGACCTACGAGCAGTACTTC.

The chain uses TRBV29-1 and TRBJ2-4; no firm D call. Trimming removed 2 bases from V and 0 bases from J, with 23 bases in between. The germline V gene encodes CDR1 SQVTM and CDR2 ANQGSEA. This CDR3 has 19 residues. Here the CDR3 reads CSVESPPQELKLAKNIQYF. In DNA, the CDR3 is TGCAGCGTTGAATCACCCCCACAAGAGTTAAAACTAGCCAAAAACATTCAGTACTTC.

Concerning this clone: Other nucleotide sequences from this sample produce the same CDR3. The V gene is TRBV5-4, the J gene TRBJ2-7; D is undetermined. This CDR3 contains 13 residues. Deletions cut 0 bases from V and 1 base from J, with 5 bases between. The V gene's germline CDR1 is SGHNT and CDR2 YYREEE (reference sequence). CDR3 in amino acids: CASSLDESYEQYF. CDR3 DNA sequence: TGTGCCAGCAGCTTGGACGAGTCCTACGAGCAGTACTTC.

This chain connects TRBV11-3 to TRBJ1-2; the match to TRBD1 covers 8 bases. Trimming cost V 2 bases and J 4 bases; bases outside gene matches: 6. There are 15 residues in the CDR3. The germline V gene encodes CDR1 SGHNT and CDR2 YENEEA. CDR3 nucleotides: TGTGCCAGCAGCTTAAACTCGGGACAGGCCTATGGCTACACCTTC. Translated: CASSLNSGQAYGYTF.

The CDR3 is CASSFSRGTRINEQFF. DNA for the CDR3: TGTGCCAGCAGTTTCTCCCGGGGGACTAGAATTAATGAGCAGTTCTTC. The chain employs TRBV28 and TRBJ2-1, with 8 bases matching TRBD2. V lost 3 bases and J lost 7; bases outside the gene matches: 11. Germline V gene lookup returns CDR1 MDHEN and CDR2 SYDVKM. This CDR3 contains 16 residues.

The rearrangement links TRBV19 to TRBJ2-5, with D tentatively TRBD1 or TRBD2 (6 bases each). The assigned J gene may be wrong: the sequence end matches TRBJ2-7 better. Germline V gene lookup returns CDR1 LNHDA and CDR2 SQIVND (reference sequence). The CDR3 extends over 15 amino acids. CDR3: CASSSGRGQVYEQYF. The CDR3 DNA reads TGTGCCAGTAGTAGTGGCCGGGGGCAGGTCTACGAGCAGTACTTC.

This clone is a singleton in its sample. The chain is built from TRBV2 and TRBJ2-3; D is unclear. V lost 3 bases and J 7 bases, leaving 11 bases between the germline ends. The CDR3 loop spans 13 amino acids. The germline CDR1 and CDR2 sequences are SNHLY and FYNNEI. This CDR3 reads CASSDMGSYTQYF. CDR3 nucleotide sequence: TGTGCCAGCAGTGATATGGGCAGCTATACGCAGTATTTT.

This sequence joins TRBV28 and TRBJ2-2; 8 nucleotides line up with TRBD2. The germline CDR1 and CDR2 sequences are MDHEN and SYDVKM. The V and J ends lost 5 bases and 0 bases, in that order; junction bases with no gene match: 5. The CDR3 length is 16 residues. CDR3 nucleotides: TGTGCCAGCAGTACTCTAGCGGGTGCGAACACCGGGGAGCTGTTTTTT. It translates to CASSTLAGANTGELFF.

The J gene is TRBJ2-7, the V gene TRBV28; D is unclear. Germline assignment: CDR1 MDHEN and CDR2 SYDVKM. The V end was cut by 4 bases, the J end by 0 bases, with 16 bases between. The CDR3 sequence is 16 residues long. The CDR3 spells CASSSSRAESSYEQYF. In DNA form, the CDR3 reads TGTGCCAGCAGTTCGTCTCGGGCCGAGAGCTCCTACGAGCAGTACTTC.

V is TRBV28 and J is TRBJ2-7; the D is unclear. Trimming shortened V by 2 bases and J by 6 bases, and 14 bases separated the two germline ends. CDR1 MDHEN and CDR2 SYDVKM come from the germline V gene. The CDR3 has 14 residues. Here the CDR3 reads CASSLLRGDTEQYF. Here the CDR3 DNA reads TGTGCCAGCAGTTTACTTCGTGGGGATACCGAGCAGTACTTC.

Remarks on this clone: This same CDR3 is encoded by further DNA sequences in the sample. The chain links TRBV9 to TRBJ1-3; D uncertain. From germline, CDR1 is SGDLS and CDR2 YYNGEE. The CDR3 contains 11 residues. Between the trimmed V and J ends, which lost 2 bases and 3 bases, there was a span of 0 bases. The CDR3 sequence is CASSVGNTIYF. The CDR3 DNA sequence: TGTGCCAGCAGCGTTGGAAACACCATATATTTT. Complete variable domain (other parts from reference TRBV9 and TRBJ1-3): DSGVTQTPKHLITATGQRVTLRCSPRSGDLSVYWYQQSLDQGLQFLIQYYNGEERAKGNILERFSAQQFPDLHSELNLSSLELGDSALYFCASSVGNTIYFGEGSWLTVV.

This clone was recorded only once. For the CDR3, the DNA is TGTGCCAGCAGTTTACTAGGGAAGCACACCGGGGAGCTGTTTTTT. This translates into CASSLLGKHTGELFF. The chain employs TRBV27 and TRBJ2-2; D is ambiguous. The germline gives CDR1 MNHEY, CDR2 SMNVEV (reference sequence). V lost 2 bases, J lost 3 bases, and 10 bases lay in between. This CDR3 has 15 residues.

In its sample, this clone was seen once. V usage is TRBV27 and J usage is TRBJ1-5, with 7 bases aligning to TRBD1. V shed 6 bases, J shed 0 bases, and the junction held 2 bases outside the gene matches. CDR1 MNHEY and CDR2 SMNVEV come from the germline V gene (reference sequence). The CDR3 is made up of 14 amino acids. The CDR3 region is CASRGTDSNQPQHF. Written as DNA, the CDR3 is TGTGCCAGCAGAGGGACAGATAGCAATCAGCCCCAGCATTTT.

The chain employs TRBV28 and TRBJ2-5, with TRBD2 identical over 8 bases. This CDR3 is 14 amino acids long. Looked up from germline, CDR1 is MDHEN and CDR2 is SYDVKM. Germline trimming cut 3 bases from V and 4 bases from J; bases unmatched to any gene: 4. The CDR3: CASSFEAGVETQYF. The CDR3 DNA is TGTGCCAGCAGTTTCGAAGCGGGAGTAGAGACCCAGTACTTC.

The V call is TRBV9, the J call TRBJ1-3; the D gene is possibly TRBD1 (5 bases). CDR3 length: 13 amino acids. Germline V gene data show CDR1 as SGDLS and CDR2 as YYNGEE. Trimming left V 7 bases short and J 2 bases short, with 10 bases between. The DNA of the CDR3 is TGTGCCAGCGACCCGGGGGCTGGAAACACCATATATTTT. Its protein product is CASDPGAGNTIYF.

J is TRBJ1-2 and V is TRBV6-5; the D gene is possibly TRBD1 (5 bases). V was clipped by 2 bases and J by 12 bases, with 16 bases between them. CDR1 and CDR2 (germline): MNHEY, SVGAGI. The length of the CDR3 is 13 residues. The CDR3 DNA reads TGTGCCAGCAGTTACAGTCAGGGTTCAGAGCACACCTTC. Translating it yields CASSYSQGSEHTF.

The chain employs TRBV9 and TRBJ1-2; 7 bases are shared with TRBD1. With V trimmed by 3 bases and J by 0 bases, 5 bases remained unmatched. The CDR3 consists of 15 residues. Germline V gene data show CDR1 as SGDLS and CDR2 as YYNGEE. The CDR3 here is CASSGRQGANYGYTF. As DNA, the CDR3 is TGTGCCAGCAGCGGACGACAGGGAGCTAACTATGGCTACACCTTC.

V usage is TRBV10-2 and J usage is TRBJ2-7; perhaps TRBD2 as D (5 bases). The CDR3 contains 13 residues. Trimming took 3 bases from V and 4 from J, leaving 10 bases between them. Germline values: CDR1 WSHSY, CDR2 SAAADI. The CDR3 coding sequence is TGCGCCAGCAGTGATGGTGGAGGTTACGAGCAGTACTTC. As protein: CASSDGGGYEQYF.